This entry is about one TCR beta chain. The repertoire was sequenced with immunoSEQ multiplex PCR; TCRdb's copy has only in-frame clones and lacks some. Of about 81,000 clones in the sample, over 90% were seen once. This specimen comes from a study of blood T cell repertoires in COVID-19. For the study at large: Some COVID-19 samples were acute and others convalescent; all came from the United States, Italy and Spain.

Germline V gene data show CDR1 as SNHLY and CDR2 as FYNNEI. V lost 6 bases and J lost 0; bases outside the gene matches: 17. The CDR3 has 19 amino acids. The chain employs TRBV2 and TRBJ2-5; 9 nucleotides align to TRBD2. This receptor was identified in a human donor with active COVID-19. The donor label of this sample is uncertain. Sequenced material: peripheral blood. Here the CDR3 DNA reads TGTGCCAGCAGAGGCCTCGGGACTAGCAGGATGGGGTACCAAGAGACCCAGTACTTC. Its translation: CASRGLGTSRMGYQETQYF.